Each of the 6 T cell receptor beta chains below was sequenced from the same sample in a study of low-dose radiotherapy and immunotherapy resistance in tumors. TCR amplification ran roughly 21 PCR cycles using constant-region and V-primer adapter primers. TCRdb re-called the reads through MiXCR, storing one row per CDR3 protein. Among 50,000 or so distinct CDR3 sequences listed, 33% were seen once. Time point indicated: after trial treatment. Treatment meaning: LDRT plus nivolumab, ipilimumab, low-dose cyclophosphamide and aspirin (RACIN trial). Sequences were derived from PBMCs, sampled after low-dose radiotherapy plus immunotherapy. Source of these receptors: a male donor with rectosigmoid adenocarcinoma.

This clonotype was recorded many times. J is TRBJ1-2 and V is TRBV7-2; D remains unclear. Trimming removed 1 base from V and 8 bases from J, with 8 bases in between. Germline values: CDR1 SGHTA, CDR2 FQGNSA. The CDR3 contains 12 residues. The DNA of the CDR3 is TGTGCCAGCAGCTTAGGAGGGTTAGGCTACACCTTC. Its translation is CASSLGGLGYTF.

The rearrangement joins TRBV7-8 to TRBJ2-7; TRBD2 agrees at 7 bases. Per germline, CDR1 SGHVS and CDR2 FQNEAQ. The CDR3 is 14 residues long. The ends lost 5 bases at V and 2 bases at J; junction bases unmatched: 6. CDR3 bases: TGTGCCAGCAGCAGCTTGGGGGGGACCTACGAGCAGTACTTC. This gives the protein CASSSLGGTYEQYF.

This clonotype showed up many times. The chain uses TRBV4-3 and TRBJ2-5, with 8 bases that match TRBD1. J was trimmed by 4 bases and V by 0 bases; bases with no gene match: 4. The CDR3 has 15 amino acids. Germline V CDR1 and CDR2: LGHNA, YSLEER. CDR3 sequence reads: CASSQDPQGAETQYF. DNA for the CDR3: TGCGCCAGCAGCCAAGATCCCCAGGGGGCAGAGACCCAGTACTTC.

This clonotype was seen at least ten times. This chain connects TRBV18 to TRBJ2-2; D remains ambiguous. V lost 3 bases and J 4 bases, leaving 12 bases between the germline ends. The CDR3 runs to 15 residues. Germline CDR1 KGHSH, CDR2 LQKENI. CDR3 region: CASSPVGSSTGELFF. CDR3 sequence (DNA): TGTGCCAGCTCACCGGTTGGGTCGAGCACCGGGGAGCTGTTTTTT.

This clonotype was counted at least ten times. The J gene is TRBJ1-1, the V gene TRBV7-6, with TRBD1 identical over 8 bases. The germline gives CDR1 SGHVS, CDR2 FNYEAQ. Trimming at V came to 2 bases and at J to 10 bases, leaving 12 bases not matched to a gene. The CDR3 runs 15 residues. CDR3 residues: CASSLKSGQVSGAFF. CDR3 DNA sequence: TGTGCCAGCAGCTTAAAGTCGGGACAGGTCAGCGGAGCTTTCTTT.

This clonotype was seen ten or more times. The chain has TRBV6-2 or TRBV6-3 and TRBJ2-7; D gene unclear. V lost 2 bases and J 1 base, leaving 12 bases between the germline ends. This CDR3 has 15 residues. The germline gives CDR1 MNHEY, CDR2 SVGEGT. CDR3 DNA: TGTGCCAGCAGTTACGGCAGGCCTCAATCCTACGAGCAGTACTTC. Translation: CASSYGRPQSYEQYF.